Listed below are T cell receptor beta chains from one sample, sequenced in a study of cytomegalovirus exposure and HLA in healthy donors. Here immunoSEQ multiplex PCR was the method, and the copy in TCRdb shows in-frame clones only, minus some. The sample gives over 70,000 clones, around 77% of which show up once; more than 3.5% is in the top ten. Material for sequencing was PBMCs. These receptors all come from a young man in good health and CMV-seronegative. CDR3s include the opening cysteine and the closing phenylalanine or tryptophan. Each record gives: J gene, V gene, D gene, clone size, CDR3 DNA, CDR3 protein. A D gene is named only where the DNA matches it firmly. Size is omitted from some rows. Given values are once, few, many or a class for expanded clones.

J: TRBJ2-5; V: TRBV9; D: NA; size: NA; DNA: TGTGCCAGCAGCCCCCGTTTAGCCCAAGAGACCCAGTACTTC; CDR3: CASSPRLAQETQYF
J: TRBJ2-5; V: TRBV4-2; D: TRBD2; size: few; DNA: TGTGCCAGCAGCCGACGGACTAGCGGGGGGGAGACCCAGTACTTC; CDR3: CASSRRTSGGETQYF
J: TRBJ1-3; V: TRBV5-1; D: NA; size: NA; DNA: TGCGCCAGCAGCGCAGACCCGGGGGGAAACACCATATATTTT; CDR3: CASSADPGGNTIYF
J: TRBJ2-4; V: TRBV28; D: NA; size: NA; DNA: TGTGCCAGCAGTTTAACAGGGTCAGTAGCCAAAAACATTCAGTACTTC; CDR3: CASSLTGSVAKNIQYF
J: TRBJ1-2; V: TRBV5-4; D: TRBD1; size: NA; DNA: TGTGCCAGCAGCGGCCCGGGACAGGCTCACTATGGCTACACCTTC; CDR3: CASSGPGQAHYGYTF
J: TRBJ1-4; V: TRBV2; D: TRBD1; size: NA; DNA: TGTGCCAGCACAGCAAGACAGGGCCCTTCTTTAAAACTGTTTTTT; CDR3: CASTARQGPSLKLFF
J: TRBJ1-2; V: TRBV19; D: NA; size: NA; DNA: TGTGCCAGTAGTGCAGGGGTAGACTATGGCTACACCTTC; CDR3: CASSAGVDYGYTF
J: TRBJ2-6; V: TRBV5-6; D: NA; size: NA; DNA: TGTGCCAGCAGCTCCATTACCTACTCTGGGGCCAACGTCCTGACTTTC; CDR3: CASSSITYSGANVLTF
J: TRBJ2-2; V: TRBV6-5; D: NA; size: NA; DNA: TGTGCCAGTTCGAGGGATTATGGGAACACCGGGGAGCTGTTTTTT; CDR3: CASSRDYGNTGELFF
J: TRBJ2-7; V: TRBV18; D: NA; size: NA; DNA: TGTGCCAGCTCACCTGGCAGTTCCTACGAGCAGTACTTC; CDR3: CASSPGSSYEQYF
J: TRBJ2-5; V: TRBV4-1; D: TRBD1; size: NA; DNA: TGCGCCAGCAGCCAAACCGGGACAGGGGGTTTAGAGACCCAGTACTTC; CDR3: CASSQTGTGGLETQYF
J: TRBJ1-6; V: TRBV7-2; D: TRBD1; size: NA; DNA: TGTGCCAGCAGCCGACAGGGGGAAAATTCACCCCTCCACTTT; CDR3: CASSRQGENSPLHF
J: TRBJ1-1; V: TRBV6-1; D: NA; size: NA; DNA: TGTGCCAGCAGACCTTTTACCGGGACACGGGAAGCTTTCTTT; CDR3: CASRPFTGTREAFF
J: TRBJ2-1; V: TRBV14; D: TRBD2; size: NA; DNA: TGTGCCAGCAGCAAGCGCCGGCCCGGGACTAGCGGGTACAATGAGCAGTTCTTC; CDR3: CASSKRRPGTSGYNEQFF
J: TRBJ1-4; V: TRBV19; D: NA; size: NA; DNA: TGTGCCAGTAGTATGCAGGGGACTAATGAAAAACTGTTTTTT; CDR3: CASSMQGTNEKLFF
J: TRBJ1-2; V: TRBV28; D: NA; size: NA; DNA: TGTGCCAGCAGTTTATCAGGTGTGGTCTATGGCTACACCTTC; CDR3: CASSLSGVVYGYTF
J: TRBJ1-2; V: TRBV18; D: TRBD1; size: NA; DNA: TGTGCCAGCTCACCGGCCCCCGACAGGGGGCAAGACTATGGCTACACCTTC; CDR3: CASSPAPDRGQDYGYTF